The clone carrying this TCR beta chain has just a few counts. Its antigen is as yet unknown. TCRdb reprocessed the 5' RACE reads via MiXCR and lists one record per CDR3 protein. The table has approximately 350,000 distinct CDR3 sequences, approximately 27% seen once. The sample belongs to a study of T-cell memory formation after mild COVID-19. About the research overall: Largely donor-specific sequence clusters came from a couple of donors. Study-wide results and limits: CD4/CD8 balance held among clones contracting day 15 to 85, and later expanders leaned CD4+. Pre-infection memory already had some responding clones, implying cross-reactive memory joined.

V lost 0 bases to trimming and J lost 2 bases, with 11 bases between them. Germline CDR1 reads MNHEY; CDR2 reads SVGAGI. The CDR3 is 15 residues long. The rearrangement joins TRBV6-5 to TRBJ2-7; D call uncertain. This clonotype was sampled from an adult woman who had mild COVID-19 (a few samples of this study predate the infection). Cell type and time point are not known. Sequenced sample: PBMCs or a T cell subset sorted from them (not recorded which). In DNA, the CDR3 is TGTGCCAGCAGTTACTCCCCAGGTTCAGCCTACGAGCAGTACTTC. Its translation: CASSYSPGSAYEQYF.